The entry that follows covers one T cell receptor beta chain sequence. This sample is drawn from a study of blood T cells in healthy people across ages. The authors ran a second PCR of about 6 to 11 cycles using a sample-barcoded 5' primer and a J-beta primer mix. Each cDNA molecule, via a template-switch adaptor with 12 random nucleotides, was tagged. TCRdb called the 5' RACE reads again in MiXCR, with one record for every CDR3 protein. The data contain about 1.5 million distinct CDR3 sequences, approximately 39% of them singletons. Ten milliliters of peripheral blood were drawn from each donor. This CDR3 is built from 12 residues. Germline-derived CDR1 and CDR2 are DFQATT and SNEGSKA (reference sequence). V gave up 5 bases and J gave up 7 bases; unmatched junction bases: 6.

This clonotype was sampled from a woman aged 18 to 35 in good health. The rearrangement uses TRBV20-1 and TRBJ1-2, with 8 bases identical to TRBD1. The sample consisted of blood. The CDR3 DNA reads as TGCAGTGCTGTTACAGGGGGTGGTGGCTACACCTTC. Amino acid sequence: CSAVTGGGGYTF.